One and the same sample provided the 16 T cell receptor beta chains below, sequenced in a study of blood T cell repertoires in COVID-19. Clones were read by immunoSEQ multiplex PCR, and TCRdb kept only the in-frame ones, dropping some. The repertoire includes around 47,000 clones, approximately 83% of them detected once, and roughly 7.1% sits in the top ten. Sequencing used peripheral blood. The receptors shown here come from a man aged 65 to 79 with active COVID-19.

The rearrangement uses TRBV12-5 and TRBJ1-2; no clear D. V lost 3 bases, J lost 0 bases, and 5 bases lay in between. CDR1 is LGHNT, CDR2 FRNRAP, per germline. CDR3 size: 13 residues. In DNA form, the CDR3 reads TGTGCTAGTGGTTTTACAGCTAACTATGGCTACACCTTC. This translates into CASGFTANYGYTF.

This rearrangement joins TRBV2 to TRBJ2-1; 9 nucleotides match TRBD2. The CDR3 covers 15 residues. The germline gives CDR1 SNHLY, CDR2 FYNNEI. Unmatched junction bases numbered 1, after V lost 4 bases and J lost 0 bases. The CDR3 DNA sequence: TGTGCCAGCAGTGGGCGGGGGGGCTCCTACAATGAGCAGTTCTTC. Its translation: CASSGRGGSYNEQFF.

This clone was found a few times. This chain connects TRBV12-3 or TRBV12-4 to TRBJ2-7, with 7 bases lining up with TRBD2. The CDR3 runs to 13 residues. Trimming took 2 bases from V and 5 from J; bases not matched to a gene: 3. This chain's CDR3 is CASSLLGRDEQYF. Here the CDR3 DNA reads TGTGCCAGCAGTTTACTGGGGAGGGACGAGCAGTACTTC.

The rearrangement links TRBV19 to TRBJ1-5, with TRBD1 as a possible D gene (6 bases). Per the germline V gene, CDR1 is LNHDA and CDR2 is SQIVND (reference sequence). V shed 9 bases and J shed 2 bases, with 11 bases lying between them. This CDR3 comprises 13 residues. CDR3 sequence: CASSTGRNQPQHF. The DNA for the CDR3 is TGTGCCAGCTCGACAGGCCGCAATCAGCCCCAGCATTTT.

About this clone itself: The same CDR3 also results from other DNA sequences found in this sample. The V gene is TRBV15, the J gene TRBJ1-5; D is possibly TRBD1 (5 bases). Germline values: CDR1 LNHNV, CDR2 YYDKDF (reference sequence). The V end was cut by 1 base, the J end by 7 bases, with 11 bases between. The CDR3 spans 14 residues. CDR3 loop: CATSRGGEGQPQHF. CDR3 nucleotides: TGTGCCACCAGCAGAGGAGGGGAGGGACAGCCCCAGCATTTT.

The chain has TRBV28 and TRBJ2-1; 7 nucleotides agree with TRBD2. CDR1 MDHEN and CDR2 SYDVKM come from the germline V gene. The CDR3 extends over 16 amino acids. Trimming at V came to 5 bases and at J to 0 bases, leaving 7 bases not matched to a gene. The CDR3 sequence: CASSDRGLRSYNEQFF. DNA for the CDR3: TGTGCCAGCAGTGATCGGGGACTACGCTCCTACAATGAGCAGTTCTTC.

The chain has TRBV19 and TRBJ2-3; TRBD1 aligns across 7 bases. The CDR3 totals 17 residues. After removal of 0 bases from V and 1 base from J, the junction contained 7 bases not matched to a gene. The germline gives CDR1 LNHDA, CDR2 SQIVND (reference sequence). The CDR3: CASSIDQTGKGTDTQYF. CDR3 DNA: TGTGCCAGTAGTATAGACCAGACAGGGAAAGGCACAGATACGCAGTATTTT.

The J gene is TRBJ1-1, the V gene TRBV7-2, with D maybe TRBD1 (5 bases). Germline values: CDR1 SGHTA, CDR2 FQGNSA. The CDR3 totals 15 residues. Trimming left V 1 base short and J 0 bases short, with 9 bases between. CDR3 sequence: CASSLVWGLNTEAFF. CDR3 nucleotide sequence: TGTGCCAGCAGCTTAGTGTGGGGCCTGAACACTGAAGCTTTCTTT.

The chain recombines TRBV15 with TRBJ1-1, with D hard to call. The CDR3 covers 14 residues. V shed 1 base and J shed 5 bases, with 11 bases lying between them. The germline V gene has CDR1 LNHNV and CDR2 YYDKDF (reference sequence). The CDR3 loop reads CATSRVQDGTEAFF. DNA of the CDR3: TGTGCCACCAGCAGAGTTCAGGATGGAACTGAAGCTTTCTTT.

The rearrangement joins TRBV11-2 to TRBJ1-3; D perhaps matches TRBD1 (5 bases). V lost 5 bases and J lost 1, with 9 bases in between. Germline CDR1 reads SGHAT; CDR2 reads FQNNGV. The CDR3 sequence is 14 residues long. CDR3: CASSQDISGNTIYF. The CDR3 region has the DNA TGTGCCAGCAGCCAGGACATTTCTGGAAACACCATATATTTT. Based on the CDR3 plus reference TRBV11-2 and TRBJ1-3, the full variable domain is EAGVAQSPRYKIIEKRQSVAFWCNPISGHATLYWYQQILGQGPKLLIQFQNNGVVDDSQLPKDRFSAERLKGVDSTLKIQPAKLEDSAVYLCASSQDISGNTIYFGEGSWLTVV.

The chain carries TRBV6-2 or TRBV6-3 and TRBJ1-4; unclear D gene. With 0 bases removed from V and 8 bases from J, the gap between germline ends came to 13 bases. The CDR3 length is 15 residues. Germline CDR1 and CDR2: MNHEY and SVGEGT. The CDR3 region is CASSYSTRVEEKLFF. The CDR3 DNA sequence: TGTGCCAGCAGTTACTCGACTAGGGTTGAGGAAAAACTGTTTTTT.

The V gene is TRBV6-5, the J gene TRBJ1-1; D is ambiguous. V was clipped by 6 bases and J by 5 bases, with 13 bases between them. This CDR3 has 13 residues. CDR1 is MNHEY and CDR2 is SVGAGI in the germline V gene. The CDR3 DNA reads as TGTGCCAGCAGCTCTAGTTCTGGGACTGAAGCTTTCTTT. Translation: CASSSSSGTEAFF.

The chain joins TRBV27 to TRBJ2-7, with a possible D match to TRBD1 (6 bases). In germline, CDR1 is MNHEY, CDR2 SMNVEV (reference sequence). V was cut by 8 bases and J by 3 bases, with 17 bases left in between. The CDR3 spans 14 residues. The CDR3 DNA reads TGTGCCAGCGCGCCCCGGACAGAGCACTACGAGCAGTACTTC. This sequence encodes CASAPRTEHYEQYF.

This clone appeared once. The rearrangement links TRBV6-1 to TRBJ2-7; D uncertain. CDR3 length: 12 residues. V lost 2 bases and J 1 base, leaving 3 bases between the germline ends. Germline CDR1 and CDR2: MNHNS and SASEGT. The CDR3 reads CASSESSYEQYF. CDR3 sequence (DNA): TGTGCCAGCAGTGAATCGTCCTACGAGCAGTACTTC.

This rearrangement joins TRBV19 to TRBJ2-3; 9 bases are a match to TRBD2. J lost 2 bases, V lost 1 base, and 4 bases had no gene match. The CDR3 covers 16 residues. The germline V gene has CDR1 LNHDA and CDR2 SQIVND (reference sequence). The chain's CDR3 is CASSIVAGGTTDTQYF. The CDR3 nucleotides are TGTGCCAGTAGTATAGTCGCGGGGGGGACCACAGATACGCAGTATTTT.

The chain is built from TRBV10-3 and TRBJ1-1, with 8 positions matching TRBD1. J was trimmed by 2 bases and V by 8 bases; bases with no gene match: 4. The CDR3 extends over 13 amino acids. Germline assignment: CDR1 ENHRY and CDR2 SYGVKD. In nucleotides, the CDR3 is TGTGCCATCCGAGGACAGGGCAACACTGAAGCTTTCTTT. The encoded protein is CAIRGQGNTEAFF.